This TCR beta chain appears in the sequencing data of a study of neurological immune-mediated disorders. This clonotype was observed many times. This may stem from a read error, because a much larger clone lies one nucleotide away. With 0 bases removed from V and 2 bases from J, the gap between germline ends came to 7 bases. The CDR3 length is 14 residues. Looked up from germline, CDR1 is SGHKS and CDR2 is YYEKEE (reference sequence). Time point defined: longitudinal time-point 3. TCRdb analysed the 5' RACE reads with MiXCR anew, one entry per CDR3 protein. The sample holds roughly 50,000 distinct CDR3 sequences; 10% to 15% are singletons and the top ten take 9%.

What was sequenced was PBMCs. The V and J genes are TRBV5-5 and TRBJ2-3; D unclear. The sequence was collected from a male donor with HTLV-1-associated myelopathy (HAM/TSP). The CDR3 DNA follows: TGTGCCAGCAGCTTGGGGGGAACCACAGATACGCAGTATTTT. This sequence encodes CASSLGGTTDTQYF.